Reported below is one T cell receptor (beta chain). This sample stems from a study of blood T cell repertoires in COVID-19. For the study at large: Sample material is recorded as cDNA or gDNA derived from T cells, B-cell-depleted T cells, or PBMCs.

Per the original data handling: From reference gene primer amplification, estimates of nucleated cell counts were derived. Profiled with immunoSEQ multiplex PCR; TCRdb holds only in-frame clones, not every one. V, J and clone size are taken as reported in that table, and D and trimming were inferred from the DNA itself. The sample lists about 360,000 clones; 85% to 90% were seen once. The sample taken for sequencing was peripheral blood. The source of this sequence is a human donor in a cohort sampled during active COVID-19.

The CDR3 DNA sequence: TGTGCCAGCAGTTATCTACTCACTGAAGCTTTCTTT. As protein: CASSYLLTEAFF. The chain recombines TRBV28 with TRBJ1-1; D unresolved. Germline values: CDR1 MDHEN, CDR2 SYDVKM. This CDR3 is 12 amino acids long. Between the trimmed V and J ends, which lost 4 bases and 4 bases, there was a span of 7 bases. Variable domain in full (rest from reference TRBV28 and TRBJ1-1): DVKVTQSSRYLVKRTGEKVFLECVQDMDHENMFWYRQDPGLGLRLIYFSYDVKMKEKGDIPEGYSVSREKKERFSLILESASTNQTSMYLCASSYLLTEAFFGQGTRLTVV.